This T cell receptor beta chain came from a study of blood T cells in healthy people across ages. On the study more broadly: The capture of about one barcoded beta molecule per two T cells was achieved by template switching.

Germline lookup yields CDR1 MDHEN and CDR2 SYDVKM. Trimming left V 8 bases short and J 3 bases short, with 13 bases between. The CDR3 extends over 14 amino acids. With a J-beta primer mix and a sample-barcoded 5' primer, a second PCR ran about 6 to 11 cycles. Unique molecular identifiers of 12 random nucleotides labeled each cDNA. MiXCR was run by TCRdb on the 5' RACE reads, yielding one entry per CDR3 protein. The table has around 990,000 distinct CDR3 sequences, around 25% seen once; the top ten hold about 0.72%. The same data also went into a second study, on T cells of mothers and their children. That study adds: Each child contributed roughly 3 million TCR beta CDR3 reads, while each mother contributed over 9.5 million.

The sequence was obtained from a girl aged 2-10 years in good health. Sample: blood. The chain employs TRBV28 and TRBJ2-2, with TRBD2 as a possible D gene (6 bases). CDR3 nucleotide sequence: TGTGCCAGCTGGGGGAGGTCGTACACCGGGGAGCTGTTTTTT. It specifies CASWGRSYTGELFF.